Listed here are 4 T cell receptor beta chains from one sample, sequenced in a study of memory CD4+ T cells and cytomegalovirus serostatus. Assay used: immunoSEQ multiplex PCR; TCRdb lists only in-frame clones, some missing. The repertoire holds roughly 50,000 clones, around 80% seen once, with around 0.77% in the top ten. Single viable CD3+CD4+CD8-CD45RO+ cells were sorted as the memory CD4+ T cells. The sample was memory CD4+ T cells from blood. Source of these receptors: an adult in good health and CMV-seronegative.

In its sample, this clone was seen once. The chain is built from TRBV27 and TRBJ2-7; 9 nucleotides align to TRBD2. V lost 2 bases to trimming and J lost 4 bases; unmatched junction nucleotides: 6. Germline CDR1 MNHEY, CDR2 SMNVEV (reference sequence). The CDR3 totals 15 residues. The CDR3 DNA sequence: TGTGCCAGCAGTTTAAGGGCTAGCGGGATGTACGAGCAGTACTTC. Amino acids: CASSLRASGMYEQYF.

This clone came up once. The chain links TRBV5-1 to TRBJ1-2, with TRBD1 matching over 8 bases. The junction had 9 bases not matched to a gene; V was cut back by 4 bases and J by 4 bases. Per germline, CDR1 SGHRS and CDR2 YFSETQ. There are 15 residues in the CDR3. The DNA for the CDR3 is TGCGCCAGCAGCGTACAAACAGGGGGATTCTATGGCTACACCTTC. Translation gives CASSVQTGGFYGYTF. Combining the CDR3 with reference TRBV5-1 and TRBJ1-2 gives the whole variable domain KAGVTQTPRYLIKTRGQQVTLSCSPISGHRSVSWYQQTPGQGLQFLFEYFSETQRNKGNFPGRFSGRQFSNSRSEMNVSTLELGDSALYLCASSVQTGGFYGYTFGSGTRLTVV.

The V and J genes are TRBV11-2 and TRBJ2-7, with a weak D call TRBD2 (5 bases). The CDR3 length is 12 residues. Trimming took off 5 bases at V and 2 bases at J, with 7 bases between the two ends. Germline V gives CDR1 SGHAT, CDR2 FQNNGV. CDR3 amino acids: CASSPRAYEQYF. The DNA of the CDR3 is TGTGCCAGCAGCCCGAGGGCCTACGAGCAGTACTTC.

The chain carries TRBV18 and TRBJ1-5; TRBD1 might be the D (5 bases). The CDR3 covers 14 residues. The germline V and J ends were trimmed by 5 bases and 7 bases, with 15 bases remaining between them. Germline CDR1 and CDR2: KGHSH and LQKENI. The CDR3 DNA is TGTGCCAGCTCAGGTGAACAGGTGGGCCAGCCCCAGCATTTT. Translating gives CASSGEQVGQPQHF.